This TCR beta chain stems from a study of T cell repertoires in cytomegalovirus infection. On the study more broadly: Shared public TCR beta signatures pointed to both CMV infection and a matching HLA type.

V was pared by 5 bases and J by 5 bases, with 13 bases between. Looked up from germline, CDR1 is MNHEY and CDR2 is SMNVEV (reference sequence). This CDR3 comprises 14 residues. In TCRdb, the reads were re-called with MiXCR into one record per CDR3 protein. The data contain approximately 500,000 distinct CDR3 sequences, approximately 15% of them singletons. Sequences were obtained from CD8+ T cells from PBMCs. This TCR came from a human donor in good health (CMV status not recorded). Some clones in this sample may be carry-over from other donors' samples. The genes are TRBV27 and TRBJ1-5; D possibly corresponds to TRBD1 (5 bases). CDR3 nucleotide sequence: TGTGCCAGCAGTCCCCAGACAGCCTATCAGCCCCAGCATTTT. Protein sequence: CASSPQTAYQPQHF.